The TCR beta chain described here comes from a study of early T cells in non-severe SARS-CoV-2 infection. Study-wide context: With bulk RNA from unsorted whole blood as input, sequencing yielded unpaired chains. Study-level points and caveats: The matching step, a VDJdb search, favored anti-spike CD8 responses and missed private and CD4 specificities.

This clonotype turned up a few times. Its specificity is not known. Individual cDNA molecules were tagged with unique molecular identifiers, the study reported. TCRdb redid the calling of the 5' RACE reads with MiXCR, one entry per CDR3 protein. Of 65,000 to 95,000 distinct CDR3 sequences listed, 14% are singletons. The receptor's source is an adult who was a healthcare worker with PCR-confirmed SARS-CoV-2 infection or an uninfected control (not recorded which). Sequenced material: whole blood.

The CDR3 sequence: CASSYSDRFSTEAFF. CDR3 DNA sequence: TGTGCCAGCAGTTACTCCGACAGGTTTAGTACTGAAGCTTTCTTT. This rearrangement joins TRBV6-5 to TRBJ1-1; D might be TRBD1 (6 bases). V was clipped by 0 bases and J by 5 bases, with 13 bases between them. The CDR3 length is 15 residues. Germline loops: CDR1 MNHEY, CDR2 SVGAGI.